This is a list of T cell receptor beta chains from one sample in a study of blood T cell repertoires in COVID-19. Measured with immunoSEQ multiplex PCR; TCRdb has only the in-frame clones, and not every one. The top ten clones hold 8% to 9% of a sample with around 330,000 clones, about nine tenths of them seen once. Sequencing was performed on PBMCs or T cells enriched from blood (not recorded which). Source of these receptors: a woman under 30 who had recovered from COVID-19. CDR3s include the opening cysteine and the closing phenylalanine or tryptophan. A D gene is named only where the DNA matches it firmly. Clone size is shown for a subset of rows, as once, few, many or a class of expanded clone.

TRBJ2-7	NA	TRBD1	TRBV2	CASDNRGSSYEQYF	TGTGCCAGCGACAACAGGGGGAGCTCCTACGAGCAGTACTTC
TRBJ2-5	NA	TRBD1	TRBV7-2	CASSLGQGPQETQYF	TGTGCCAGCAGCTTGGGACAGGGGCCACAAGAGACCCAGTACTTC
TRBJ2-1	NA	NA	TRBV29-1	CSVEIAQGLSFYNEQFF	TGCAGCGTTGAAATTGCTCAGGGCCTTTCTTTCTACAATGAGCAGTTCTTC
TRBJ1-2	NA	TRBD1	TRBV5-4	CASSLEGGAYYGYTF	TGTGCCAGCAGCTTGGAAGGGGGCGCATACTATGGCTACACCTTC
TRBJ2-1	NA	NA	TRBV29-1	CSVGRLVSYNEQFF	TGCAGCGTTGGTAGGCTAGTATCCTACAATGAGCAGTTCTTC
TRBJ2-7	NA	TRBD1	TRBV7-3	CASSSLPGTVYEQYF	TGTGCCAGCAGCTCTTTACCCGGGACAGTCTACGAGCAGTACTTC
TRBJ1-4	once	TRBD1	TRBV6-5	CASSLDRDEKLFF	TGTGCCAGCAGTCTAGACAGGGATGAAAAACTGTTTTTT
TRBJ2-3	NA	TRBD1	TRBV2	CASIWRTSRDRDTQYF	TGTGCCAGCATTTGGAGAACGTCCCGGGACAGGGATACGCAGTATTTT
TRBJ1-2	NA	NA	TRBV6-2/TRBV6-3	CASSYLLSGDYGYTF	TGTGCCAGCAGTTATCTTTTGTCGGGAGACTATGGCTACACCTTC
TRBJ1-1	once	NA	TRBV18	CASSPPSTTLAFF	TGTGCCAGCTCACCGCCCTCTACTACGCTGGCTTTCTTT
TRBJ1-1	NA	NA	TRBV4-1	CASSQVLANTEAFF	TGCGCCAGCAGCCAAGTGCTAGCGAACACTGAAGCTTTCTTT
TRBJ1-2	NA	TRBD1	TRBV7-2	CASSVSRGQGWGYTF	TGTGCCAGCAGCGTCAGCAGGGGGCAGGGTTGGGGCTACACCTTC